The 2 T cell receptor beta chains reported below all come from one sample, sequenced in a study of blood T cell repertoires in COVID-19. The repertoire was sequenced with immunoSEQ multiplex PCR; TCRdb's copy has only in-frame clones and lacks some. The data contain about 480,000 clones, approximately 88% of them seen just once; the ten biggest clones take up around an eighth. Sequencing was performed on peripheral blood. These receptors came from a woman between 50 and 59 years old with COVID-19, enrolled during active disease.

The rearrangement uses TRBV18 and TRBJ1-2; no reliable D call. This CDR3 is built from 14 residues. The V end was cut by 2 bases, the J end by 4 bases, with 11 bases between. Per the germline V gene, CDR1 is KGHSH and CDR2 is LQKENI. DNA of the CDR3: TGTGCCAGCTCACCAGGGTTACAGCTCTATGGCTACACCTTC. It translates to CASSPGLQLYGYTF.

The gene calls are TRBV6-5 and TRBJ1-1, with D maybe TRBD1 (6 bases). Germline lookup yields CDR1 MNHEY and CDR2 SVGAGI. Trimming stripped 6 bases from V and 4 bases from J, with 15 bases between. The CDR3 is made up of 14 amino acids. CDR3 sequence reads: CASRKQGASTEAFF. The CDR3 nucleotides read TGTGCCAGCAGAAAACAGGGCGCAAGCACTGAAGCTTTCTTT.